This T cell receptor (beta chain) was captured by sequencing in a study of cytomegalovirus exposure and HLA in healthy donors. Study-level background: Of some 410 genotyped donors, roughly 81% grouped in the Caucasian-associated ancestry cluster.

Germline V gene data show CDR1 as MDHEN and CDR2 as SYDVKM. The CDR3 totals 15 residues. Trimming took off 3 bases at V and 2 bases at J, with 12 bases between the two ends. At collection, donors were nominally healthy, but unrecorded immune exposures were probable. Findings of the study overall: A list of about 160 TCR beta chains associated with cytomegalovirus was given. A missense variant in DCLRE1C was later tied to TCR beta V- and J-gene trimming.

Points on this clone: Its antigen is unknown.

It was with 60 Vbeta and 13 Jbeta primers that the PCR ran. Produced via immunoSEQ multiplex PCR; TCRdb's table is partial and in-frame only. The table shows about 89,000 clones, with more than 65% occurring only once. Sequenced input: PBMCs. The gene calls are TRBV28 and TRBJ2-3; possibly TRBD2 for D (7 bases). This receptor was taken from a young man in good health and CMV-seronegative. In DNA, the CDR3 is TGTGCCAGCAGTTTCGGGGGGCCTAACACAGATACGCAGTATTTT. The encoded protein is CASSFGGPNTDTQYF.